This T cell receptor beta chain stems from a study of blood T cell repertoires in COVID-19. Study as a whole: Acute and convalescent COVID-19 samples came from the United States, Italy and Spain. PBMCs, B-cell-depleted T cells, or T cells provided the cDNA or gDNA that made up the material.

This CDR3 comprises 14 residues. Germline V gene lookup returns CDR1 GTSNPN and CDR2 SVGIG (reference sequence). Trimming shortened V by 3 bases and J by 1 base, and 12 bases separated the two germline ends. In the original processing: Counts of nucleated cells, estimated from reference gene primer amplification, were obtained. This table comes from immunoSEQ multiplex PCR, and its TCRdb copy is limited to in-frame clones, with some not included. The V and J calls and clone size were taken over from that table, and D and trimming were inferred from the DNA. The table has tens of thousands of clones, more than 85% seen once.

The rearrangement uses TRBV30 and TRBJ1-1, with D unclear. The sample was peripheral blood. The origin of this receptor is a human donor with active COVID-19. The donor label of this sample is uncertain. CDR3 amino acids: CAWRPFSSNTEAFF. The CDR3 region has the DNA TGTGCCTGGAGACCGTTTAGTTCGAACACTGAAGCTTTCTTT.